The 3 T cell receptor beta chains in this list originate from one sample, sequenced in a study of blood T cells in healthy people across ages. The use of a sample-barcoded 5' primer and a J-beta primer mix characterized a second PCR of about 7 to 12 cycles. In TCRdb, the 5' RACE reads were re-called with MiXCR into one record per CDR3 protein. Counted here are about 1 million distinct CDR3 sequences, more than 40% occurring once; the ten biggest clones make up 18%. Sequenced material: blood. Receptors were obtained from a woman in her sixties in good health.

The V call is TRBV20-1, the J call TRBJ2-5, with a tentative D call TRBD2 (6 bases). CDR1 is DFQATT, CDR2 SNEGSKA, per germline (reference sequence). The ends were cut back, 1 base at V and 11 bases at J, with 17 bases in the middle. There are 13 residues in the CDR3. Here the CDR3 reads CSARGRVYNEQYF. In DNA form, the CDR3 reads TGCAGTGCTAGAGGGAGGGTCTACAATGAGCAGTACTTC.

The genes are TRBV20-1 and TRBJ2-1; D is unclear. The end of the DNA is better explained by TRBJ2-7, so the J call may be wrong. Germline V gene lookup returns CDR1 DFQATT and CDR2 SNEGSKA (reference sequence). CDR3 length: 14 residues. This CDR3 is CSASKGESYNEQYF. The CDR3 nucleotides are TGCAGTGCTAGCAAGGGTGAGTCCTACAATGAGCAGTACTTC.

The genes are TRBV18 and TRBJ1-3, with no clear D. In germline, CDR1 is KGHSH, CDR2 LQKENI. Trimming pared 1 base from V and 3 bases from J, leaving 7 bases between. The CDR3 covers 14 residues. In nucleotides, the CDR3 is TGTGCCAGCTCACCACAGGGCTTTGGAAACACCATATATTTT. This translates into CASSPQGFGNTIYF.